These 5 T cell receptor beta chains originate from one sample sequenced in a study of CD8+CD57+ T cells in acquired aplastic anemia. Patients chosen for sequencing had shown CD8+CD57+ cell expansion by flow cytometry. Profiling of TCR beta VDJ combinations and CDR3 sequences used genomic DNA as template. TCRdb used MiXCR to reprocess the reads, holding one entry per CDR3 protein. Of over 150,000 distinct CDR3 sequences listed, 60% to 80% were seen once; the top ten hold more than 35%. The specimen was sorted CD4+, CD8+, or CD8+CD57+ T cells (not recorded which) from PBMCs. These receptors all stem from a human donor with aplastic anemia.

This chain connects TRBV29-1 to TRBJ1-5, with D possibly TRBD1 on 6 matching bases. Trimming stripped 8 bases from V and 7 bases from J, with 18 bases between. The CDR3 is made up of 13 amino acids. The germline gives CDR1 SQVTM, CDR2 ANQGSEA. CDR3 in amino acids: CSYLQGVGQPQHF. For the CDR3, the DNA is TGCAGCTACCTACAGGGAGTAGGGCAGCCCCAGCATTTT.

This clonotype was seen ten or more times. J is TRBJ2-2 and V is TRBV6-4; possibly TRBD1 for D (6 bases). V was cut by 4 bases and J by 5 bases, with 11 bases left in between. Looked up from germline, CDR1 is MRHNA and CDR2 is SNTAGT. The CDR3 is 14 residues long. The CDR3 loop reads CASSAQGETGELFF. DNA for the CDR3: TGTGCCAGCAGTGCACAGGGTGAGACCGGGGAGCTGTTTTTT.

The chain recombines TRBV4-1 with TRBJ1-4, with D maybe TRBD1 (5 bases). The germline V gene has CDR1 MGHRA and CDR2 YSYEKL. With 2 bases removed from V and 5 bases from J, the gap between germline ends came to 15 bases. This CDR3 region has 16 residues. CDR3 protein: CASSQRDSWENEKLFF. CDR3 bases: TGCGCCAGCAGCCAACGGGACTCTTGGGAGAATGAAAAACTGTTTTTT.

The gene calls are TRBV7-8 and TRBJ2-1, with TRBD1 identical over 7 bases. The CDR3 has 13 residues. The germline V gene encodes CDR1 SGHVS and CDR2 FQNEAQ. Germline trimming cut 4 bases from V and 6 bases from J; bases unmatched to any gene: 3. The CDR3 DNA follows: TGTGCCAGCAGCTCCGACAGGGTCAATGAGCAGTTCTTC. This translates into CASSSDRVNEQFF.

V usage is TRBV13 and J usage is TRBJ2-7; 7 bases fit TRBD1. This CDR3 is built from 14 residues. CDR1 and CDR2 (germline): PRHDT, FYEKMQ (reference sequence). V shed 5 bases and J 5 bases; nucleotides not matched to a gene: 9. The CDR3: CASSVEGQTHEQYF. In DNA form, the CDR3 reads TGTGCCAGCAGCGTCGAGGGACAGACCCACGAGCAGTACTTC.